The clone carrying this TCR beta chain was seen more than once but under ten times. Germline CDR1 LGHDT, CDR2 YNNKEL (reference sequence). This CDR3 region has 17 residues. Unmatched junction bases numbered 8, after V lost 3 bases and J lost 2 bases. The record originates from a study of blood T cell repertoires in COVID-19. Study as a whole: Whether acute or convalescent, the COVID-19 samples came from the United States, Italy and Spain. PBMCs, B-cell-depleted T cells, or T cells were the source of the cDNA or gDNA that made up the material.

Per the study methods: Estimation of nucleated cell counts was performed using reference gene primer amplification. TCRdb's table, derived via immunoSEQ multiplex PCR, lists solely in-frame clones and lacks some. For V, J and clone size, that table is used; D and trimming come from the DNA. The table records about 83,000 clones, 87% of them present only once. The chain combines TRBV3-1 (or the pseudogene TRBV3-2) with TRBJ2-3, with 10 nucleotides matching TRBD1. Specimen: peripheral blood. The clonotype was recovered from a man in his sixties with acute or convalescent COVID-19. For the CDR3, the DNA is TGTGCCAGCAGCCAGGGACAGGGGTTGGACTTCACAGATACGCAGTATTTT. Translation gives CASSQGQGLDFTDTQYF.